The source of this TCR beta chain is a study of Graves' ophthalmopathy and Graves' hyperthyroidism. Study-level results: It was with around 67% sensitivity and about 72% specificity that the model predicted ophthalmopathy progression.

The germline V gene has CDR1 SNHLY and CDR2 FYNNEI. The CDR3 spans 13 residues. V was pared by 0 bases and J by 9 bases, with 12 bases between. This clonotype was observed at least ten times. Antigen unknown. Amplified TCR beta CDR3 regions were obtained using RNA transcripts as template. RT-PCR was first run with HTBI primers, then multiplex PCR in a second round. TCRdb ran MiXCR on the multiplex PCR reads and lists one entry per CDR3 protein. The sample lists some 390,000 distinct CDR3 sequences; about 17% were seen once. Sequenced material: peripheral blood. The chain has TRBV2 and TRBJ2-7; tentatively, D is TRBD1 (6 bases). The source of this sequence is a woman under 30 with Graves' ophthalmopathy. CDR3 region: CASSEAQGGRQYF. DNA of the CDR3: TGTGCCAGCAGTGAAGCACAGGGCGGGCGGCAGTACTTC.